The source of this TCR beta chain is a study of CD8+ T cells in alopecia areata (dated by TCRdb to 2016 to 2019). Study-level background: The treated patients took part in an open-label pilot trial in which moderate-to-severe alopecia areata was treated with oral tofacitinib at 5 to 10 mg twice daily. Tofacitinib was administered for 6 to 18 months, and 6 months of follow-up off drug were then conducted to assess delayed response and recurrence. In both human patients and the C3H/HeJ mouse model, the study applied high-throughput TCRbeta sequencing to look at T cell clonal expansion in alopecia areata. In humans, TCRbeta sequencing was performed on scalp tissue and on sorted CD4+ and CD8+ peripheral blood T cells from healthy controls and from patients with patchy or totalis/universalis alopecia areata. Patients on tofacitinib were biopsied at baseline and after 4 and 24 weeks of treatment, and several of the patients also had a later scalp biopsy. Scalp clonality was compared among normal scalp (n=4), patchy alopecia areata scalp (n=8), and alopecia totalis/universalis scalp (n=8). RNA came from the PAXgene miRNA kit for fixed scalp, the miRNeasy kit for PBMCs, and the RNeasy kit for mouse skin. TCRbeta CDR3 regions were amplified by immunoSEQ multiplex PCR using 35 Vbeta forward and 13 Jbeta reverse primers. What the study reported, not specific to this receptor: Compared with normal scalp, lesional scalp, particularly in alopecia totalis/universalis, had higher clonality and more expanded CD8+ clones, which suggests antigenic drive. Compared with mice, TCR sequences shared between patients were less clear, possibly partly because of HLA diversity across the patient population. Resident alphabeta T cells in normal human skin are also sequenced, complicating scalp TCR repertoire analysis, unlike mouse skin dominated by gammadelta T cells.

This specimen's time point label, per the study, means: baseline before oral tofacitinib. From alopecia areata patients, peripheral blood was collected along with lesional scalp punch biopsies. PBMCs were isolated by density centrifugation and stained for CD3, CD4 and CD8, after which CD4+ and CD8+ T cells were sorted on a FACSAria. Regarding this clone: Its recognized antigen is unknown. Base qualities are not recorded, but no much larger clone differs from it by a single base.

The library was obtained by the immunoSEQ multiplex PCR assay. For TCR sequencing, RNA was extracted from every sample and reverse transcribed into cDNA to serve as template. First-strand cDNA was synthesized using SuperScript III with a 2:1 mix of oligo-dT and random hexamers. A synthetic immune receptor repertoire was used to measure amplification bias, and any remaining bias was corrected computationally. The source study handled its data this way. Raw reads were preprocessed to remove errors, and CDR3 was defined by IMGT conventions from the conserved cysteine to phenylalanine. Clonality was calculated as 1 minus Shannon entropy normalized by log2 of the number of productive unique TCRs. Whether each scalp clone was CD4 or CD8 was inferred by checking scalp TCRbeta sequences against the CD4 and CD8 repertoires from sorted blood. This is the immuneACCESS table as TCRdb keeps it, with only in-frame sequences that have V and J called. A part of the clones is gone; compared with another copy, unresolved V genes explain less than half, and the rest is unexplained. D and trimming come from the DNA, and the V and J calls and clone size come from that table. Across this sample there are some 120,000 clones, with about 57% seen only once. Less than 5.5% of the sample is taken by the ten largest.

The CDR3 contains 16 residues, cysteine and phenylalanine counted. Of all the DNA, just the CDR3 is kept, 48 bases in frame from base 1. Based on the germline V gene, the CDR1 and CDR2 sequences are SGHTA and FQGNSA. At the junction V is shortened by 4 bases and J by 1 base; bases outside the gene matches: 8. This clonotype was sampled from a human donor with alopecia areata. The V and J genes are TRBV7-2 and TRBJ2-7; 9 junctional bases match TRBD1. This specimen consisted of CD4+ T cells sorted from blood, obtained at week 0. CDR3 region: CASSSRPGTGSYEQYF. The nucleotides read TGTGCCAGCAGCTCGAGGCCCGGGACAGGGTCCTACGAGCAGTACTTC.